This passage covers 19 T cell receptor beta chains from one sample sequenced in a study of T cells in Graves' hyperthyroidism and ophthalmopathy. Researchers took RNA transcripts and amplified the TCR beta CDR3 regions from them. HTBI primers were used for first-round RT-PCR of the TCR CDR3. TCRdb reprocessed the multiplex PCR reads via MiXCR and lists one record per CDR3 protein. The table lists 560,000 or so distinct CDR3 sequences, 20% of them singletons. Sequencing was done on a sample of blood. All receptors come from a man in his forties with Graves' ophthalmopathy.

This clonotype turned up a few times. The chain couples TRBV11-2 to TRBJ2-1, with TRBD2 matching over 12 bases. The J segment lost 3 bases and the V segment lost 8 bases, leaving 8 bases of the junction unmatched. The CDR3 has 16 amino acids. Germline V gene data show CDR1 as SGHAT and CDR2 as FQNNGV. The CDR3 DNA reads TGTGCCAGCTGGGGGACTAGCGGGTTGGACTACAATGAGCAGTTCTTC. Amino acids: CASWGTSGLDYNEQFF.

J is TRBJ2-7 and V is TRBV7-9; D possibly uses TRBD1 or TRBD2 (5 bases each). The V and J ends lost 6 bases and 3 bases respectively, with 9 bases between them. Germline V lookup: CDR1 SEHNR, CDR2 FQNEAQ (reference sequence). The CDR3 runs to 12 residues. The DNA of the CDR3 is TGTGCCAGCAGAAGGGACCACTACGAGCAGTACTTC. This translates into CASRRDHYEQYF.

This clonotype was counted between two and nine times. The chain is built from TRBV12-3 or TRBV12-4 and TRBJ1-3; the D is unclear. This CDR3 is 16 amino acids long. The V and J ends lost 6 bases and 2 bases respectively, with 17 bases between them. CDR3 sequence (DNA): TGTGCCAGCAGCCCGCAGGCGGGGAGTACTGGAAACACCATATATTTT. This sequence encodes CASSPQAGSTGNTIYF.

This clonotype appeared many times. The rearrangement links TRBV30 to TRBJ2-7, with unresolved D. The CDR3 sequence is 11 residues long. Per germline, CDR1 GTSNPN and CDR2 SVGIG (reference sequence). The V gene lost 3 bases and the J gene lost 2 bases, with 5 bases spanning the gap. The CDR3 DNA sequence: TGTGCCTGGAGGGCTGCCTACGAGCAGTACTTC. It codes for CAWRAAYEQYF. The full variable domain, its missing parts supplied by reference TRBV30 and TRBJ2-7, is SQTIHQWPATLVQPVGSPLSLECTVEGTSNPNLYWYRQAAGRGLQLLFYSVGIGQISSEVPQNLSASRPQDRQFILSSKKLLLSDSGFYLCAWRAAYEQYFGPGTRLTVT.

This clonotype has just a few counts. The genes are TRBV10-3 and TRBJ2-2, with a possible D match to TRBD1 (5 bases). There are 12 residues in the CDR3. V gave up 4 bases and J gave up 6 bases, with 6 bases separating them. Germline CDR1 reads ENHRY; CDR2 reads SYGVKD. CDR3 region: CAISGQPGELFF. Written as DNA, the CDR3 is TGTGCCATCAGTGGACAGCCCGGGGAGCTGTTTTTT.

This clonotype has more than one count but fewer than ten. V and J are TRBV7-9 and TRBJ2-1; D call uncertain. This CDR3 has 13 residues. CDR1 and CDR2 (germline): SEHNR, FQNEAQ (reference sequence). Trimming stripped 5 bases from V and 7 bases from J, with 12 bases between. Written as DNA, the CDR3 is TGTGCCAGCAGCATAAGACTGGGGAATGAGCAGTTCTTC. Amino acids: CASSIRLGNEQFF.

This sequence joins TRBV2 and TRBJ2-4; TRBD1 is a possible D gene (5 bases). CDR1 is SNHLY and CDR2 is FYNNEI in the germline V gene. The CDR3 consists of 14 residues. The germline V and J ends were trimmed by 6 bases and 0 bases, with 9 bases remaining between them. The CDR3: CASSRTLAKNIQYF. CDR3 bases: TGTGCCAGCAGCCGGACATTAGCCAAAAACATTCAGTACTTC.

This clonotype was seen at least ten times. The CDR3 DNA reads as TGTGCCAGCAGTCTCTCTCCGACAGGCACAGATACGCAGTATTTT. It is translated as CASSLSPTGTDTQYF. The genes are TRBV13 and TRBJ2-3, with D possibly matching TRBD1 (5 bases). Trimming pared 6 bases from V and 1 base from J, leaving 14 bases between. CDR3 length: 15 residues. The germline gives CDR1 PRHDT, CDR2 FYEKMQ (reference sequence).

This clonotype was picked up many times. This chain uses TRBV11-2 with TRBJ2-2; a possible D gene is TRBD2 (5 bases). Germline CDR1 and CDR2: SGHAT and FQNNGV. CDR3 length equals 11 residues. V gave up 10 bases and J gave up 5 bases, with 8 bases separating them. CDR3 region: CANGVTGELFF. CDR3 sequence (DNA): TGTGCCAACGGGGTAACCGGGGAGCTGTTTTTT.

The V and J genes are TRBV19 and TRBJ2-2; the D is unclear. Trimming removed 3 bases at V and 0 bases at J, with 8 bases between. The CDR3 totals 15 residues. CDR1 LNHDA and CDR2 SQIVND come from the germline V gene (reference sequence). CDR3 residues: CASSMGQANTGELFF. The CDR3 DNA reads TGTGCCAGTAGTATGGGCCAGGCGAACACCGGGGAGCTGTTTTTT.

This clonotype has ten or more counts. The chain combines TRBV11-2 with TRBJ2-5; no clear D gene. Germline assignment: CDR1 SGHAT and CDR2 FQNNGV. Trimming stripped 2 bases from V and 1 base from J, with 11 bases between. The CDR3 runs 15 residues. In nucleotides, the CDR3 is TGTGCCAGCAGCTTACATGCGCAGGCCCAAGAGACCCAGTACTTC. Amino acids: CASSLHAQAQETQYF.

This clonotype was observed a few times. This chain joins TRBV2 and TRBJ2-7; 9 nucleotides match TRBD1. The CDR3 loop spans 15 amino acids. CDR1 and CDR2 from the germline V gene are SNHLY and FYNNEI. V shed 5 bases and J 6 bases; nucleotides not matched to a gene: 11. Here the CDR3 reads CASSHFNRGLGEQYF. CDR3 sequence (DNA): TGTGCCAGCAGTCACTTTAACAGGGGGCTTGGCGAGCAGTACTTC.

The rearrangement uses TRBV20-1 and TRBJ2-3, with 8 bases lining up with TRBD1. The CDR3 length is 16 residues. The V gene's germline CDR1 is DFQATT and CDR2 SNEGSKA (reference sequence). V trimming: 6 bases; J trimming: 5 bases; junction bases outside the gene matches: 16. In nucleotides, the CDR3 is TGCAGTGCCCGTTATTCGACAGGGGTGGTAGGAGATACGCAGTATTTT. This gives the protein CSARYSTGVVGDTQYF.

The V gene is TRBV12-3 or TRBV12-4, the J gene TRBJ2-3, with 7 nucleotides matching TRBD1. Trimming at V came to 6 bases and at J to 0 bases, leaving 12 bases not matched to a gene. The CDR3 contains 17 residues. The CDR3 coding sequence is TGTGCCAGCAGCCCTTCCTCGGGACAGCCTAGCACAGATACGCAGTATTTT. This gives the protein CASSPSSGQPSTDTQYF.

This clonotype appeared many times. J is TRBJ2-1 and V is TRBV7-8, with 9 bases aligning to TRBD1. This CDR3 spans 17 amino acids. V gave up 4 bases and J gave up 5 bases; unmatched junction bases: 12. Looked up from germline, CDR1 is SGHVS and CDR2 is FQNEAQ. The chain's CDR3 is CASSSTMGDRAHNEQFF. In nucleotides, the CDR3 is TGTGCCAGCAGCTCAACTATGGGGGACAGGGCCCACAATGAGCAGTTCTTC.

This clonotype came up many times. This chain joins TRBV4-1 and TRBJ2-5; 9 bases line up with TRBD2. The CDR3 spans 18 residues. Per the germline V gene, CDR1 is MGHRA and CDR2 is YSYEKL. V trimming: 1 base; J trimming: 1 base; junction bases outside the gene matches: 10. The chain's CDR3 is CASSQGAGLAGTQETQYF. As DNA, the CDR3 is TGCGCCAGCAGCCAAGGAGCTGGGCTAGCGGGGACCCAAGAGACCCAGTACTTC.

The V call is TRBV30, the J call TRBJ2-3; D uncertain. The germline V and J ends were trimmed by 0 bases and 1 base, with 11 bases remaining between them. Germline assignment: CDR1 GTSNPN and CDR2 SVGIG (reference sequence). This CDR3 contains 15 residues. As DNA, the CDR3 is TGTGCCTGGAGTGTAGCCGGTTGGGGCACAGATACGCAGTATTTT. Its translation is CAWSVAGWGTDTQYF.

The chain combines TRBV29-1 with TRBJ1-6; D may be TRBD1 (6 bases). V was shortened by 7 bases and J by 9 bases, with 16 bases between the two germline ends. CDR3 length: 13 amino acids. Germline V CDR1 and CDR2: SQVTM, ANQGSEA. The CDR3 DNA sequence: TGCAGCGCGCGGGACACGTCTCGTTCACCCCTCCACTTT. Translated, it gives CSARDTSRSPLHF.

This clonotype occurred many times. This sequence joins TRBV4-1 and TRBJ2-7; 8 bases fit TRBD1. Trimming took 2 bases from V and 3 from J; bases not matched to a gene: 3. Per germline, CDR1 MGHRA and CDR2 YSYEKL. The CDR3 consists of 14 residues. The CDR3 region is CASSQQDRDYEQYF. The CDR3 DNA sequence: TGCGCCAGCAGCCAACAGGACAGGGACTACGAGCAGTACTTC.